One and the same sample provided the 29 T cell receptor beta chains below, sequenced in a study of glioma-infiltrating T cells after dendritic cell vaccination. The time point: after dendritic cell vaccination, including at tumor progression/relapse. Repertoires were generated with immunoSEQ multiplex PCR, while TCRdb's copy carries only in-frame clones and drops some. The sample lists around 60,000 clones; roughly 86% were seen once. The material was blood, obtained after dendritic cell vaccination. Receptor source: a human donor with glioblastoma.

The table lists this clone with a count of one. V usage is TRBV9 and J usage is TRBJ2-3, with TRBD2 matching 8 bases. CDR3 length: 16 residues. Germline CDR1 SGDLS, CDR2 YYNGEE. The V gene end was trimmed by 3 bases and the J gene end by 6 bases; junction bases not matched to a gene: 12. CDR3 amino acids: CASSAPGLDGVDTQYF. CDR3 sequence (DNA): TGTGCCAGCAGCGCGCCGGGACTAGACGGTGTTGATACGCAGTATTTT.

This clone was found once. The rearrangement joins TRBV9 to TRBJ2-7; 10 bases align to TRBD2. Looked up from germline, CDR1 is SGDLS and CDR2 is YYNGEE. The CDR3 totals 15 residues. The trim removed 4 bases at V and 4 bases at J, leaving 8 bases unmatched. This CDR3 is CASSPSGSASYEQYF. The CDR3 DNA reads as TGTGCCAGCAGCCCTAGCGGGAGTGCATCTTACGAGCAGTACTTC.

The chain joins TRBV5-4 to TRBJ1-2; no clear D gene. Germline V lookup: CDR1 SGHNT, CDR2 YYREEE (reference sequence). V lost 0 bases, J lost 7 bases, and 7 bases lay in between. This CDR3 is 12 amino acids long. The CDR3 region is CASSLDSLGYTF. DNA for the CDR3: TGTGCCAGCAGCTTGGACAGCCTTGGCTACACCTTC.

V usage is TRBV29-1 and J usage is TRBJ1-1; D unclear. The CDR3 runs 15 residues. Looked up from germline, CDR1 is SQVTM and CDR2 is ANQGSEA. V gave up 8 bases and J gave up 5 bases, with 24 bases separating them. The CDR3 protein is CSIGPLGTRGTEAFF. Written as DNA, the CDR3 is TGCAGCATTGGTCCCTTGGGAACCAGAGGGACTGAAGCTTTCTTT.

This rearrangement joins TRBV19 to TRBJ1-5; D is unresolved. Per the germline V gene, CDR1 is LNHDA and CDR2 is SQIVND (reference sequence). Between the trimmed V and J ends, which lost 3 bases and 0 bases, there was a span of 6 bases. The length of the CDR3 is 14 residues. Here the CDR3 reads CASSINYSNQPQHF. CDR3 coding DNA: TGTGCCAGTAGTATCAACTATAGCAATCAGCCCCAGCATTTT.

The rearrangement joins TRBV7-2 to TRBJ1-1, with a tentative D call TRBD1 (5 bases). CDR3 size: 15 residues. CDR1 and CDR2 (germline): SGHTA, FQGNSA. V was pared by 4 bases and J by 1 base, with 13 bases between. The chain's CDR3 is CASSSYRSSNTEAFF. The CDR3 coding sequence is TGTGCCAGCAGCTCGTACAGGTCTTCGAACACTGAAGCTTTCTTT.

V usage is TRBV29-1 and J usage is TRBJ1-1; TRBD1 aligns across 8 bases. The CDR3 length is 20 residues. Germline CDR1 SQVTM, CDR2 ANQGSEA. With V trimmed by 0 bases and J by 0 bases, 18 bases remained unmatched. As DNA, the CDR3 is TGCAGCGTTGAAGATTTGTCCCCGAGACAGGGGTTAGGGATGAACACTGAAGCTTTCTTT. It translates to CSVEDLSPRQGLGMNTEAFF.

V is TRBV6-6 and J is TRBJ2-4; TRBD1 agrees at 9 bases. CDR3 length: 14 residues. Germline values: CDR1 MNHNY, CDR2 SVGAGI (reference sequence). The junction had 9 bases not matched to a gene; V was cut back by 6 bases and J by 9 bases. CDR3 in amino acids: CASSLTGTGTIQYF. CDR3 nucleotides: TGTGCCAGCAGCTTAACGGGGACAGGGACCATTCAGTACTTC.

V gene TRBV4-2 combines with J gene TRBJ1-5; 9 bases fit TRBD1. Germline CDR1 is LGHNA and CDR2 is YNFKEQ. The ends lost 1 base at V and 7 bases at J; junction bases unmatched: 2. The CDR3 has 14 amino acids. The CDR3 region has the DNA TGTGCCAGCAGCCAAGGGACAGGGGCCCAGCCCCAGCATTTT. Encoded protein: CASSQGTGAQPQHF.

Note on this clone: Other DNA variants within this sample encode the same CDR3. The J gene is TRBJ2-5, the V gene TRBV7-2, with D possibly matching TRBD2 (7 bases). The V end lost 0 bases, the J end lost 5 bases, and 10 bases lay between the germline ends. The CDR3 runs to 14 residues. Germline assignment: CDR1 SGHTA and CDR2 FQGNSA. DNA of the CDR3: TGTGCCAGCAGCTTAGCGCGGGGGCGTGAGACCCAGTACTTC. Residues: CASSLARGRETQYF.

The V gene is TRBV7-8, the J gene TRBJ1-6; perhaps TRBD1 as D (5 bases). Germline V CDR1 and CDR2: SGHVS, FQNEAQ. The CDR3 totals 14 residues. Deletions cut 0 bases from V and 6 bases from J, with 6 bases between. The CDR3 loop is CASSLAQGNSPLHF. CDR3 DNA sequence: TGTGCCAGCAGCTTAGCGCAGGGTAATTCACCCCTCCACTTT. Based on the CDR3 plus reference TRBV7-8 and TRBJ1-6, the full variable domain is GAGVSQSPRYKVAKRGQDVALRCDPISGHVSLFWYQQALGQGPEFLTYFQNEAQLDKSGLPSDRFFAERPEGSVSTLKIQRTQQEDSAVYLCASSLAQGNSPLHFGNGTRLTVT.

J is TRBJ1-2 and V is TRBV29-1; D is ambiguous. This CDR3 region has 13 residues. The V end was cut by 1 base, the J end by 4 bases, with 10 bases between. Germline loops: CDR1 SQVTM, CDR2 ANQGSEA. The CDR3 bases are TGCAGCGTTGAAGGCAGGCGTTCCTATGGCTACACCTTC. It translates to CSVEGRRSYGYTF.

This clone was seen a handful of times. This sequence joins TRBV15 and TRBJ1-1; 9 bases are a match to TRBD1. The ends lost 4 bases at V and 3 bases at J; junction bases unmatched: 15. CDR3 size: 18 residues. Looked up from germline, CDR1 is LNHNV and CDR2 is YYDKDF (reference sequence). The CDR3 sequence: CATSTGQGTPGWDTEAFF. CDR3 in DNA: TGTGCCACCAGCACCGGACAGGGGACACCAGGGTGGGACACTGAAGCTTTCTTT.

The DNA of the CDR3 is TGCGCCAGCAGCTTCGGACAGGGGGCCCAGCCCCAGCATTTT. Translation gives CASSFGQGAQPQHF. The chain joins TRBV5-1 to TRBJ1-5, with 11 positions matching TRBD1. The CDR3 is 14 amino acids. Germline trimming cut 2 bases from V and 7 bases from J; bases unmatched to any gene: 2. Per the germline V gene, CDR1 is SGHRS and CDR2 is YFSETQ.

The V call is TRBV7-2, the J call TRBJ2-3; TRBD1 agrees at 8 bases. The V and J ends lost 3 bases and 5 bases, in that order; junction bases with no gene match: 10. CDR3 length: 16 amino acids. Germline lookup yields CDR1 SGHTA and CDR2 FQGNSA. The CDR3 loop is CASSLGGRGLRDTQYF. Here the CDR3 DNA reads TGTGCCAGCAGCTTGGGGGGCAGGGGGCTTAGAGATACGCAGTATTTT.

This chain joins TRBV11-2 and TRBJ2-5; a possible D gene is TRBD2 (7 bases). Deletions cut 2 bases from V and 3 bases from J, with 22 bases between. The CDR3 has 18 amino acids. Germline CDR1 SGHAT, CDR2 FQNNGV. As DNA, the CDR3 is TGTGCCAGCAGCTTAAGTGTCGATGTAAGGGGGGGGGAAGAGACCCAGTACTTC. Its translation is CASSLSVDVRGGEETQYF.

V usage is TRBV7-9 and J usage is TRBJ2-3, with D perhaps matching TRBD2 (5 bases). V lost 5 bases and J 4 bases, leaving 7 bases between the germline ends. CDR1 and CDR2 (germline): SEHNR, FQNEAQ (reference sequence). CDR3 length: 12 residues. The CDR3 coding sequence is TGTGCCAGCAGCGGCGGGCCAGATACGCAGTATTTT. Residues: CASSGGPDTQYF.

This clone was picked up a small number of times. This chain connects TRBV4-1 to TRBJ2-2; 11 bases fit TRBD2. The V gene end was trimmed by 3 bases and the J gene end by 8 bases; junction bases not matched to a gene: 14. The germline V gene encodes CDR1 MGHRA and CDR2 YSYEKL. This CDR3 comprises 18 residues. CDR3 coding DNA: TGCGCCAGCAGCCAGTTGACTAGCGGGGTTATCAGTGGAGGGGAGCTGTTTTTT. Its translation is CASSQLTSGVISGGELFF.

In this sample, this clone turned up once. Here the CDR3 reads CASSDGQGNEKLFF. In DNA form, the CDR3 reads TGTGCCAGTAGTGACGGACAGGGGAATGAAAAACTGTTTTTT. The V call is TRBV19, the J call TRBJ1-4; 9 bases line up with TRBD1. The CDR3 has 14 amino acids. Germline-derived CDR1 and CDR2 are LNHDA and SQIVND (reference sequence). With 5 bases clipped from V and 5 bases from J, the junction kept 3 bases outside the gene matches.

The chain is built from TRBV25-1 and TRBJ2-1, with 10 bases that match TRBD1. After removal of 7 bases from V and 6 bases from J, the junction contained 6 bases not matched to a gene. This CDR3 has 14 residues. CDR1 is MGHDK, CDR2 SYGVNS, per germline. The CDR3 nucleotides read TGTGCCAGCACCGGGACAGGGGTCCGCAATGAGCAGTTCTTC. Translated, it gives CASTGTGVRNEQFF.

The genes are TRBV5-1 and TRBJ2-5; the match to TRBD2 covers 10 bases. The CDR3 is made up of 16 amino acids. Trimming cost V 4 bases and J 4 bases; bases outside gene matches: 10. Looked up from germline, CDR1 is SGHRS and CDR2 is YFSETQ. The DNA of the CDR3 is TGCGCCAGCAGCCCCCAACTAGCGGGGAGGATAGAGACCCAGTACTTC. This translates into CASSPQLAGRIETQYF.

The rearrangement links TRBV5-4 to TRBJ2-7; TRBD1 matches at 8 bases. The V gene's germline CDR1 is SGHNT and CDR2 YYREEE (reference sequence). Trimming at V came to 1 base and at J to 4 bases, leaving 7 bases not matched to a gene. The CDR3 has 15 amino acids. The CDR3 here is CASSLSWTGRYEQYF. The CDR3 nucleotides are TGTGCCAGCAGCTTGTCTTGGACAGGGCGGTACGAGCAGTACTTC.

The chain joins TRBV4-1 to TRBJ1-2; TRBD1 matches at 8 bases. V lost 4 bases to trimming and J lost 2 bases; unmatched junction nucleotides: 6. The CDR3 spans 15 residues. Germline V gives CDR1 MGHRA, CDR2 YSYEKL. The DNA of the CDR3 is TGCGCCAGCAGCCCAGGAGGACAGGGAAACTATGGCTACACCTTC. Encoded protein: CASSPGGQGNYGYTF.

CDR3 residues: CAISPDRISLFTGELFF. In DNA, the CDR3 is TGTGCCATCAGCCCGGACAGGATAAGCTTATTCACCGGGGAGCTGTTTTTT. The chain links TRBV10-3 to TRBJ2-2, with TRBD1 matching over 7 bases. Losses at the gene ends were 6 bases for V and 4 bases for J; bases not matched to a gene: 14. Looked up from germline, CDR1 is ENHRY and CDR2 is SYGVKD. The CDR3 loop spans 17 amino acids.

This clone is a singleton in its sample. The chain links TRBV10-3 to TRBJ2-6; 13 bases are shared with TRBD2. The CDR3 covers 17 residues. Germline V gene sequence: CDR1 ENHRY, CDR2 SYGVKD. J gave up 4 bases and V 5 bases, and 5 bases lay outside the gene matches. The CDR3 sequence: CAISRGTSGNGANVLTF. CDR3 in DNA: TGTGCCATCAGTAGGGGGACTAGCGGGAACGGGGCCAACGTCCTGACTTTC.

Concerning this clone: Its ends do not fully match the called genes, so a read error is possible. The chain links TRBV7-2 to TRBJ2-7; tentatively, D is TRBD1 (5 bases). This CDR3 is built from 12 residues. Germline loops: CDR1 SGHTA, CDR2 FQGNSA. The CDR3 sequence: CASSFGQGGLDF. CDR3 in DNA: TGTGCCAGCAGCTTTGGGCAGGGCGGCTTGGACTTC. Full variable domain (remainder filled in from reference TRBV7-2 and TRBJ2-7): GAGVSQSPSNKVTEKGKDVELRCDPISGHTALYWYRQSLGQGLEFLIYFQGNSAPDKSGLPSDRFSAERTGGSVSTLTIQRTQQEDSAVYLCASSFGQGGLDFGPGTRLTVT.

The J gene is TRBJ1-5, the V gene TRBV7-2, with TRBD1 as a possible D gene (6 bases). V was clipped by 3 bases and J by 3 bases, with 9 bases between them. Germline CDR1 reads SGHTA; CDR2 reads FQGNSA. CDR3 length equals 14 residues. DNA for the CDR3: TGTGCCAGCAGCTTCACAGGGAACAATCAGCCCCAGCATTTT. Translating gives CASSFTGNNQPQHF.

The chain employs TRBV6-1 and TRBJ1-1; no clear D. The germline gives CDR1 MNHNS, CDR2 SASEGT. This CDR3 is built from 13 residues. Trimming pared 6 bases from V and 1 base from J, leaving 9 bases between. CDR3 DNA: TGTGCCAGCAGATTACAGTGGAACACTGAAGCTTTCTTT. The encoded protein is CASRLQWNTEAFF.

The gene calls are TRBV5-5 and TRBJ2-7; no clear D gene. V gave up 3 bases and J gave up 5 bases, with 6 bases separating them. The V gene's germline CDR1 is SGHKS and CDR2 YYEKEE (reference sequence). The CDR3 has 11 amino acids. This CDR3 is CASSSTNEQYF. The CDR3 DNA reads TGTGCCAGCAGCTCCACTAACGAGCAGTACTTC.